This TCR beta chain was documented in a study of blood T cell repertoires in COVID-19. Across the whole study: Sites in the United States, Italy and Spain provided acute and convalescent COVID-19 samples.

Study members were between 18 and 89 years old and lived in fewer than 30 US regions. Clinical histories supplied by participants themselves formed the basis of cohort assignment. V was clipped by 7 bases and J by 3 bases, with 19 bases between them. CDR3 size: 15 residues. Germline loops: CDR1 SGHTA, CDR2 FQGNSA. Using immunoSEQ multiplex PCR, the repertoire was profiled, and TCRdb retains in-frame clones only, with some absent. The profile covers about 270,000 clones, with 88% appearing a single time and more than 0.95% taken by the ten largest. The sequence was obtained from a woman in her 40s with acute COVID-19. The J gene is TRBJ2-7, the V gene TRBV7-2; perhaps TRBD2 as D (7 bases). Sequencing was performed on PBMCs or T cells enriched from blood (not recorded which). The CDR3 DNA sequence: TGTGCCAGCACCCTGATGGGGGGGCCCAACTACGAGCAGTACGTC. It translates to CASTLMGGPNYEQYV.